The 30 T cell receptor beta chains given below trace back to one sample, sequenced in a study of T cell changes during pregnancy in multiple sclerosis. The repertoire was sequenced with immunoSEQ multiplex PCR; TCRdb's copy has only in-frame clones and lacks some. The sample consists of about 34,000 clones, roughly 90% of them appearing once. Sample: CD8+ T cells from peripheral blood mononuclear cells, taken in the third trimester of pregnancy. Receptors were obtained from a female donor with multiple sclerosis, enrolled in a pregnancy study.

J is TRBJ2-7 and V is TRBV2; 9 bases agree with TRBD1. The CDR3 contains 14 residues. Per the germline V gene, CDR1 is SNHLY and CDR2 is FYNNEI. J gave up 3 bases and V 7 bases, and 7 bases lay outside the gene matches. The CDR3 spells CASIEGTGLYEQYF. CDR3 coding DNA: TGTGCCAGCATCGAAGGGACAGGGCTCTACGAGCAGTACTTC.

This chain links TRBV19 with TRBJ2-7; D is perhaps TRBD2 (5 bases). CDR1 is LNHDA, CDR2 SQIVND, per germline (reference sequence). Trimming took off 0 bases at V and 4 bases at J, with 7 bases between the two ends. The CDR3 runs to 13 residues. CDR3 nucleotides: TGTGCCAGTAGTATAGAGCCGGGGTACGAGCAGTACTTC. Protein: CASSIEPGYEQYF.

This clone appeared a single time. CDR3 in DNA: TGCGCCAGCAGCCAAGATGGAGGGGGCGCGAACTCCTACAATGAGCAGTTCTTC. This codes for CASSQDGGGANSYNEQFF. This chain joins TRBV4-3 and TRBJ2-1; D perhaps matches TRBD1 (7 bases). The germline V gene has CDR1 LGHNA and CDR2 YSLEER. The CDR3 covers 18 residues. Trimming removed 0 bases from V and 0 bases from J, with 15 bases in between.

This clone occurred once. V and J are TRBV5-5 and TRBJ1-1; tentative D call: TRBD1 (5 bases). V dropped 1 base and J dropped 3 bases, with 10 bases sitting between them. The germline CDR1 and CDR2 sequences are SGHKS and YYEKEE (reference sequence). The CDR3 length is 14 residues. CDR3 bases: TGTGCCAGCAGCTTGAGGGGTTTGGACACTGAAGCTTTCTTT. It specifies CASSLRGLDTEAFF.

V usage is TRBV19 and J usage is TRBJ2-7; no reliable D call. The CDR3 is 15 amino acids. The V end lost 3 bases, the J end lost 3 bases, and 15 bases lay between the germline ends. Germline V gives CDR1 LNHDA, CDR2 SQIVND (reference sequence). The CDR3 is CASSIAGSLYYEQYF. The CDR3 DNA reads TGTGCCAGTAGTATCGCCGGTTCCTTGTACTACGAGCAGTACTTC. Variable domain in full (rest from reference TRBV19 and TRBJ2-7): DGGITQSPKYLFRKEGQNVTLSCEQNLNHDAMYWYRQDPGQGLRLIYYSQIVNDFQKGDIAEGYSVSREKKESFPLTVTSAQKNPTAFYLCASSIAGSLYYEQYFGPGTRLTVT.

The chain recombines TRBV4-1 with TRBJ2-1; D might be TRBD2 (6 bases). Deletions cut 4 bases from V and 9 bases from J, with 28 bases between. CDR3 size: 18 residues. The germline gives CDR1 MGHRA, CDR2 YSYEKL. Written as DNA, the CDR3 is TGCGCCAGCAGCCGGCTCCTTGCGGGCACCGCCGAGGAGGGTGAGCAGTTCTTC. Translated, it gives CASSRLLAGTAEEGEQFF.

The gene calls are TRBV7-9 and TRBJ1-3, with D perhaps TRBD1 (6 bases). V shed 7 bases and J shed 4 bases, with 14 bases lying between them. The CDR3 has 14 amino acids. CDR1 SEHNR and CDR2 FQNEAQ come from the germline V gene (reference sequence). The CDR3 nucleotides read TGTGCCAGCAACCCAGGGGAATACGGAAACACCATATATTTT. Translating it yields CASNPGEYGNTIYF.

CDR3 in DNA: TGTGCCAGCAGTGAAGAACTCCGGGACACTGAAGCTTTCTTT. It yields the protein CASSEELRDTEAFF. This sequence joins TRBV2 and TRBJ1-1; D is uncertain. The V gene lost 1 base and the J gene lost 3 bases, with 9 bases spanning the gap. CDR3 size: 14 residues. The V gene's germline CDR1 is SNHLY and CDR2 FYNNEI.

The chain uses TRBV4-2 and TRBJ1-1, with 7 bases matching TRBD1. This CDR3 spans 15 amino acids. CDR1 and CDR2 (germline): LGHNA, YNFKEQ. V was clipped by 5 bases and J by 3 bases; unmatched bases: 9. The CDR3 DNA reads as TGTGCCAGCAGCAGGCGGCAGGGGGGAGACACTGAAGCTTTCTTT. It specifies CASSRRQGGDTEAFF.

V and J are TRBV6-4 and TRBJ2-2; 9 bases line up with TRBD1. The CDR3 contains 15 residues. V was clipped by 7 bases and J by 3 bases; unmatched bases: 6. Germline V lookup: CDR1 MRHNA, CDR2 SNTAGT. In nucleotides, the CDR3 is TGTGCCAGCAAAGAGACAGGGGGAGACACCGGGGAGCTGTTTTTT. Its protein is CASKETGGDTGELFF.

This rearrangement joins TRBV7-6 to TRBJ1-1, with 7 bases fitting TRBD1. Germline V gives CDR1 SGHVS, CDR2 FNYEAQ. This CDR3 contains 15 residues. V gave up 1 base and J gave up 2 bases; unmatched junction bases: 4. In nucleotides, the CDR3 is TGTGCCAGCAGCTTAGTGACAGGGACCAACACTGAAGCTTTCTTT. Encoded protein: CASSLVTGTNTEAFF.

J is TRBJ2-1 and V is TRBV27; 9 bases align to TRBD1. The CDR3 loop spans 15 amino acids. CDR1 is MNHEY, CDR2 SMNVEV, per germline (reference sequence). Trimming took 8 bases from V and 7 from J; bases not matched to a gene: 12. CDR3 nucleotide sequence: TGTGCCAGCCACCTTACAGGGGGCCGTATGAATGAGCAGTTCTTC. It translates to CASHLTGGRMNEQFF.

Points on this clone: Other DNA sequences from this sample encode an identical CDR3 as well. This chain uses TRBV4-3 with TRBJ1-1, with D possibly matching TRBD1 (5 bases). With 2 bases removed from V and 1 base from J, the gap between germline ends came to 14 bases. This CDR3 has 16 residues. Germline CDR1 LGHNA, CDR2 YSLEER. Here the CDR3 reads CASSQTGQGSNTEAFF. The CDR3 region has the DNA TGCGCCAGCAGCCAAACTGGGCAGGGATCGAACACTGAAGCTTTCTTT.

The chain has TRBV27 and TRBJ2-7; 8 nucleotides line up with TRBD2. Unmatched junction bases numbered 2, after V lost 3 bases and J lost 4 bases. The germline V gene encodes CDR1 MNHEY and CDR2 SMNVEV (reference sequence). CDR3 length: 13 amino acids. The CDR3 coding sequence is TGTGCCAGCAGTTTCGGGGGGGGATACGAGCAGTACTTC. The encoded protein is CASSFGGGYEQYF.

V usage is TRBV5-4 and J usage is TRBJ1-1; tentatively, D is TRBD1 (6 bases). The CDR3 has 13 amino acids. CDR1 and CDR2 from the germline V gene are SGHNT and YYREEE (reference sequence). Trimming shortened V by 4 bases and J by 7 bases, and 14 bases separated the two germline ends. The CDR3 is CASSASDSLEAFF. The CDR3, as DNA: TGTGCCAGCAGCGCTTCGGACAGCCTTGAAGCTTTCTTT.

The chain employs TRBV4-2 and TRBJ2-1; 7 nucleotides line up with TRBD2. The CDR3 extends over 16 amino acids. Germline V CDR1 and CDR2: LGHNA, YNFKEQ. J lost 6 bases, V lost 1 base, and 9 bases had no gene match. The CDR3 loop is CASSQVRSGAGNEQFF. CDR3 DNA: TGTGCCAGCAGCCAAGTTCGGAGCGGGGCCGGCAATGAGCAGTTCTTC.

CDR3 amino acids: CASSPPGGEQYF. As DNA, the CDR3 is TGTGCCAGCAGCCCCCCAGGGGGCGAGCAGTACTTC. This chain links TRBV6-6 with TRBJ2-7; 7 bases agree with TRBD1. Germline trimming cut 6 bases from V and 6 bases from J; bases unmatched to any gene: 5. Germline CDR1 MNHNY, CDR2 SVGAGI (reference sequence). The length of the CDR3 is 12 residues.

The genes are TRBV6-5 and TRBJ1-2; TRBD1 aligns across 10 bases. The CDR3 has 15 amino acids. Germline values: CDR1 MNHEY, CDR2 SVGAGI. Here the CDR3 DNA reads TGTGGAGTATCGGGTGGGACAGGGGTTAACTATGGCTACACCTTC. It codes for CGVSGGTGVNYGYTF.

V gene TRBV4-1 combines with J gene TRBJ2-7; no reliable D call. In germline, CDR1 is MGHRA, CDR2 YSYEKL. CDR3 size: 13 residues. Trimming pared 0 bases from V and 4 bases from J, leaving 7 bases between. CDR3 DNA sequence: TGCGCCAGCAGCCAAGAGGGCCCGTACGAGCAGTACTTC. Encoded protein: CASSQEGPYEQYF.

This rearrangement joins TRBV21-1 to TRBJ1-3. TRBV21-1 is a documented pseudogene. CDR3 size: 17 residues. In nucleotides, the CDR3 is TGTGCCAGCAGCCCACAAAGGAGCCGGAGCTCTGGAAACACCATATATTTT. Amino acids: CASSPQRSRSSGNTIYF.

V is TRBV4-3 and J is TRBJ2-3; 14 bases are shared with TRBD2. This CDR3 contains 17 residues. The ends lost 4 bases at V and 2 bases at J; junction bases unmatched: 5. Germline-derived CDR1 and CDR2 are LGHNA and YSLEER. The CDR3 reads CASSPWTSGGNTDTQYF. The CDR3 nucleotides read TGCGCCAGCAGCCCTTGGACTAGCGGGGGGAACACAGATACGCAGTATTTT.

CDR3 coding DNA: TGCGCCAGCAGCCAGGGCGCCGGGGGGTACGAGCAGTACTTC. It specifies CASSQGAGGYEQYF. J is TRBJ2-7 and V is TRBV4-3; 7 nucleotides agree with TRBD2. V lost 3 bases to trimming and J lost 4 bases; unmatched junction nucleotides: 6. The CDR3 runs 14 residues. CDR1 LGHNA and CDR2 YSLEER come from the germline V gene.

The rearrangement joins TRBV4-1 to TRBJ2-7, with a possible D match to TRBD1 (6 bases). The ends were cut back, 2 bases at V and 2 bases at J, with 13 bases in the middle. Germline V gives CDR1 MGHRA, CDR2 YSYEKL. CDR3 length: 15 amino acids. The CDR3 here is CASSQFPGQAYEQYF. The CDR3, as DNA: TGCGCCAGCAGCCAATTTCCGGGACAAGCCTACGAGCAGTACTTC.

The chain uses TRBV14 and TRBJ1-1; D ambiguous. Trimming stripped 1 base from V and 6 bases from J, with 12 bases between. CDR3 size: 14 residues. The V gene's germline CDR1 is SGHDN and CDR2 FVKESK. The CDR3 bases are TGTGCCAGCAGCCAAGTTGGCGGGCGGTCTGAAGCTTTCTTT. Amino acid sequence: CASSQVGGRSEAFF.

The chain links TRBV7-2 to TRBJ2-5, with D perhaps matching TRBD2 (5 bases). Deletions cut 3 bases from V and 5 bases from J, with 19 bases between. This CDR3 is 16 amino acids long. Germline V gives CDR1 SGHTA, CDR2 FQGNSA. The CDR3 sequence: CASSLLRRTHSETQYF. CDR3 nucleotides: TGTGCCAGCAGCTTGTTACGGAGGACCCACTCGGAGACCCAGTACTTC.

The rearrangement links TRBV9 to TRBJ1-2; 9 bases agree with TRBD1. Trimming took 3 bases from V and 8 from J; bases not matched to a gene: 14. The CDR3 runs to 16 residues. Looked up from germline, CDR1 is SGDLS and CDR2 is YYNGEE. The CDR3 here is CASSERGQGLTKGYTF. The DNA of the CDR3 is TGTGCCAGCAGCGAGCGGGGACAGGGATTAACGAAAGGCTACACCTTC.

The chain recombines TRBV9 with TRBJ1-1, with 9 bases matching TRBD1. This CDR3 comprises 13 residues. Germline V gives CDR1 SGDLS, CDR2 YYNGEE. J was trimmed by 5 bases and V by 3 bases; bases with no gene match: 2. Here the CDR3 DNA reads TGTGCCAGCAGCGAGGACAGGGGAACTGAAGCTTTCTTT. Translated, it gives CASSEDRGTEAFF.

The genes are TRBV11-3 and TRBJ2-7; the D gene is possibly TRBD1 (5 bases). The ends were cut back, 3 bases at V and 2 bases at J, with 8 bases in the middle. Germline loops: CDR1 SGHNT, CDR2 YENEEA. The CDR3 covers 13 residues. CDR3 DNA sequence: TGTGCCAGCAGCTTTCAGGGAACCTACGAGCAGTACTTC. This translates into CASSFQGTYEQYF.

The chain links TRBV4-2 to TRBJ2-7, with a possible D match to TRBD1 (6 bases). Germline V gives CDR1 LGHNA, CDR2 YNFKEQ. The CDR3 has 15 amino acids. Between the trimmed V and J ends, which lost 4 bases and 2 bases, there was a span of 15 bases. The CDR3 DNA reads TGTGCCAGCAGCCGGTACAGGGAGTCGACCTACGAGCAGTACTTC. This sequence encodes CASSRYRESTYEQYF.

The table lists this clone with a count of one. The V call is TRBV5-6, the J call TRBJ2-5, with 8 bases identical to TRBD2. J was trimmed by 3 bases and V by 7 bases; bases with no gene match: 8. CDR1 and CDR2 (germline): SGHDT, YYEEEE. This CDR3 comprises 14 residues. CDR3 nucleotides: TGTGCCAGCTCACCCCCCGGGGGGGAAGAGACCCAGTACTTC. It is translated as CASSPPGGEETQYF.